These 30 T cell receptor beta chains share one sample of origin, sequenced in a study of cytomegalovirus exposure and HLA in healthy donors. The PCR contained 60 Vbeta and 13 Jbeta primers. Produced via immunoSEQ multiplex PCR; TCRdb's table is partial and in-frame only. The table records 130,000 or so clones, approximately 80% of them present only once. Sequenced material: PBMCs. The receptors were sampled from a woman aged 55 to 70 in good health and CMV-seronegative.

V usage is TRBV4-1 and J usage is TRBJ2-2, with 11 positions matching TRBD2. V gave up 0 bases and J gave up 7 bases; unmatched junction bases: 7. The germline V gene encodes CDR1 MGHRA and CDR2 YSYEKL. The length of the CDR3 is 17 residues. CDR3 loop: CASSQEVAGGRGGELFF. CDR3 in DNA: TGCGCCAGCAGCCAAGAGGTAGCGGGGGGGCGAGGCGGGGAGCTGTTTTTT.

This clone was seen a single time. CDR3 protein: CASRLDTGINTGELFF. As DNA, the CDR3 is TGTGCCAGCAGACTAGATACAGGGATTAACACCGGGGAGCTGTTTTTT. The J gene is TRBJ2-2, the V gene TRBV14, with D perhaps matching TRBD1 (6 bases). The V gene's germline CDR1 is SGHDN and CDR2 FVKESK. This CDR3 has 16 residues. The V end was cut by 6 bases, the J end by 2 bases, with 16 bases between.

This chain joins TRBV5-1 and TRBJ1-5; no definite D call. The CDR3 loop spans 16 amino acids. Germline-derived CDR1 and CDR2 are SGHRS and YFSETQ. Trimming took 4 bases from V and 2 from J, leaving 16 bases between them. DNA of the CDR3: TGCGCCAGCAGCCGTCCCGGGGAGACACGCAATCAGCCCCAGCATTTT. This translates into CASSRPGETRNQPQHF.

J is TRBJ2-5 and V is TRBV29-1, with 11 bases aligning to TRBD2. The CDR3 is 13 amino acids. Germline trimming cut 7 bases from V and 5 bases from J; bases unmatched to any gene: 6. From germline, CDR1 is SQVTM and CDR2 ANQGSEA. The CDR3 bases are TGCAGCGCAATAGCGGGAGGGAGGGAGACCCAGTACTTC. It yields the protein CSAIAGGRETQYF.

The chain has TRBV9 and TRBJ1-3, with 12 nucleotides matching TRBD1. Trimming at V came to 0 bases and at J to 8 bases, leaving 9 bases not matched to a gene. The CDR3 is made up of 17 amino acids. Germline V CDR1 and CDR2: SGDLS, YYNGEE. The DNA for the CDR3 is TGTGCCAGCAGCGTAGGGTCCCCGGGACAGGGGGCCCACACCATATATTTT. Its translation: CASSVGSPGQGAHTIYF.

The CDR3 sequence is CATSSDARETQYF. The CDR3, as DNA: TGTGCCACCAGTTCGGATGCGAGGGAGACCCAGTACTTC. The chain combines TRBV15 with TRBJ2-5; D unresolved. With 6 bases removed from V and 5 bases from J, the gap between germline ends came to 13 bases. Germline-derived CDR1 and CDR2 are LNHNV and YYDKDF (reference sequence). The CDR3 is 13 amino acids.

CDR3 nucleotide sequence: TGTGCCTGGAGTATCCTGGGGATAGGGGGGGGTAGCTCCTACGAGCAGTACTTC. It is translated as CAWSILGIGGGSSYEQYF. This chain connects TRBV30 to TRBJ2-5, with a possible D match to TRBD2 (7 bases). The J call may be incorrect, as the DNA end agrees better with TRBJ2-7. There are 18 residues in the CDR3. Germline V CDR1 and CDR2: GTSNPN, SVGIG (reference sequence).

The sample holds a few counts of this clone. The genes are TRBV27 and TRBJ1-6; D is possibly TRBD1 (6 bases). Germline CDR1 MNHEY, CDR2 SMNVEV (reference sequence). Trimming took off 6 bases at V and 7 bases at J, with 13 bases between the two ends. This CDR3 spans 14 amino acids. The CDR3 bases are TGTGCCAGCAGCATACAGGGTCGAAATTCACCCCTCCACTTT. Translating gives CASSIQGRNSPLHF.

The genes are TRBV5-1 and TRBJ1-2; 8 nucleotides agree with TRBD1. The germline V gene has CDR1 SGHRS and CDR2 YFSETQ. The V segment lost 4 bases and the J segment 3 bases; nucleotides outside the gene matches: 5. The CDR3 covers 14 residues. Written as DNA, the CDR3 is TGCGCCAGCAGCCTGGGACAGGTCGACTATGGCTACACCTTC. This translates into CASSLGQVDYGYTF.

V and J are TRBV27 and TRBJ2-1, with a weak D call TRBD2 (7 bases). The CDR3 consists of 14 residues. Germline CDR1 and CDR2: MNHEY and SMNVEV (reference sequence). Deletions cut 4 bases from V and 7 bases from J, with 14 bases between. CDR3: CASSWGGAGNEQFF. Here the CDR3 DNA reads TGTGCCAGCAGTTGGGGGGGGGCGGGGAATGAGCAGTTCTTC.

The chain couples TRBV29-1 to TRBJ1-2; D gene unclear. Between the trimmed V and J ends, which lost 6 bases and 8 bases, there was a span of 22 bases. Germline lookup yields CDR1 SQVTM and CDR2 ANQGSEA. CDR3 length: 14 amino acids. CDR3 in DNA: TGCAGCGTCAAGGAGGAGATCCGGGCGACAGGCTACACCTTC. The encoded protein is CSVKEEIRATGYTF.

V gene TRBV11-2 combines with J gene TRBJ1-1; possibly TRBD1 for D (6 bases). Germline V gene lookup returns CDR1 SGHAT and CDR2 FQNNGV. The CDR3 runs 13 residues. The germline V and J ends were trimmed by 6 bases and 1 base, with 9 bases remaining between them. As DNA, the CDR3 is TGTGCCAGCAGGCTAGGGGGGAACACTGAAGCTTTCTTT. Translated, it gives CASRLGGNTEAFF.

The chain couples TRBV6-4 to TRBJ2-5; 7 bases match TRBD1. Germline loops: CDR1 MRHNA, CDR2 SNTAGT. V was pared by 3 bases and J by 1 base, with 8 bases of the junction left unmatched. CDR3 length equals 16 residues. The CDR3 region is CASSEIGQAIQETQYF. The CDR3 nucleotides are TGTGCCAGCAGTGAAATCGGACAGGCCATCCAAGAGACCCAGTACTTC.

Details on this clone: A junction end diverges from the germline sequence, so it may reflect a read error. CDR3 loop: CASSRVAGGEQYF. The CDR3 DNA follows: TGTGCTAGCAGCCGTGTTGCAGGGGGCGAGCAGTACTTC. The chain couples TRBV7-7 to TRBJ2-7; TRBD1 matches at 7 bases. Germline CDR1 is SSHAT and CDR2 is FNYEAQ (reference sequence). The CDR3 totals 13 residues.

The J gene is TRBJ1-1, the V gene TRBV6-5; D gene ambiguous. Per the germline V gene, CDR1 is MNHEY and CDR2 is SVGAGI. The ends were cut back, 0 bases at V and 7 bases at J, with 9 bases in the middle. CDR3 length: 13 residues. This CDR3 is CASSYSRESEAFF. The CDR3, as DNA: TGTGCCAGCAGTTACTCGAGGGAGAGTGAAGCTTTCTTT.

This clone was picked up a small number of times. This rearrangement joins TRBV2 to TRBJ2-5; 10 bases match TRBD2. Unmatched junction bases numbered 4, after V lost 6 bases and J lost 6 bases. Germline CDR1 is SNHLY and CDR2 is FYNNEI. This CDR3 is 13 amino acids long. CDR3 sequence reads: CASRGTSVQTQYF. The CDR3 coding sequence is TGTGCCAGCAGAGGGACTAGCGTGCAGACCCAGTACTTC.

In this sample, this clone turned up a few times. This chain joins TRBV10-3 and TRBJ1-5, with TRBD1 matching 8 bases. Looked up from germline, CDR1 is ENHRY and CDR2 is SYGVKD. The V gene end was trimmed by 4 bases and the J gene end by 7 bases; junction bases not matched to a gene: 15. This CDR3 is built from 17 residues. The CDR3 coding sequence is TGTGCCATCAGTGGAAGTGGACAGGGACCGTTCGTGCAGCCCCAGCATTTT. Translation: CAISGSGQGPFVQPQHF.

The chain employs TRBV28 and TRBJ1-4, with TRBD1 matching 10 bases. V shed 6 bases and J 6 bases; nucleotides not matched to a gene: 16. The CDR3 loop spans 18 amino acids. Germline-derived CDR1 and CDR2 are MDHEN and SYDVKM. The CDR3 loop reads CASSEAPGTGADDEKLFF. DNA of the CDR3: TGTGCCAGCAGCGAGGCCCCCGGGACAGGGGCCGATGATGAAAAACTGTTTTTT.

The chain joins TRBV11-2 to TRBJ1-1, with D possibly TRBD1 on 5 matching bases. V shed 6 bases and J shed 0 bases, with 14 bases lying between them. The CDR3 runs to 15 residues. Germline lookup yields CDR1 SGHAT and CDR2 FQNNGV. CDR3 nucleotides: TGTGCCAGCAGACCCCGACAGAGACTGAACACTGAAGCTTTCTTT. Protein: CASRPRQRLNTEAFF.

V gene TRBV28 combines with J gene TRBJ2-5; 9 positions agree with TRBD2. CDR3 length equals 17 residues. CDR1 and CDR2 from the germline V gene are MDHEN and SYDVKM. The V gene end was trimmed by 8 bases and the J gene end by 11 bases; junction bases not matched to a gene: 24. The CDR3 DNA follows: TGTGCCAGCGTAAGAGCGGGAGGACCACCCGTGCTAATACAGCAGTACTTC. This translates into CASVRAGGPPVLIQQYF.

The chain joins TRBV18 to TRBJ2-1, with TRBD2 matching over 7 bases. CDR1 is KGHSH and CDR2 is LQKENI in the germline V gene. J lost 2 bases, V lost 4 bases, and 5 bases had no gene match. The CDR3 has 15 residues. Written as DNA, the CDR3 is TGTGCCAGCTCACTGTCTAGCGGAACCTACAATGAGCAGTTCTTC. Amino acids: CASSLSSGTYNEQFF.

V gene TRBV18 combines with J gene TRBJ2-1; D might be TRBD2 (6 bases). CDR3 size: 14 residues. V lost 4 bases and J 5 bases, leaving 12 bases between the germline ends. Germline V gene data show CDR1 as KGHSH and CDR2 as LQKENI. The CDR3 reads CASSHGTANNEQFF. The CDR3, as DNA: TGTGCCAGCTCACACGGGACTGCAAACAATGAGCAGTTCTTC.

The chain employs TRBV28 and TRBJ1-5, with D perhaps TRBD1 (5 bases). Germline assignment: CDR1 MDHEN and CDR2 SYDVKM. This CDR3 is built from 15 residues. Trimming left V 2 bases short and J 7 bases short, with 15 bases between. In DNA form, the CDR3 reads TGTGCCAGCAGTTTACCGCACGGGGGTGGGCAGCCCCAGCATTTT. It yields the protein CASSLPHGGGQPQHF. Combining the CDR3 with reference TRBV28 and TRBJ1-5 gives the whole variable domain DVKVTQSSRYLVKRTGEKVFLECVQDMDHENMFWYRQDPGLGLRLIYFSYDVKMKEKGDIPEGYSVSREKKERFSLILESASTNQTSMYLCASSLPHGGGQPQHFGDGTRLSIL.

This clone was seen only once. The gene calls are TRBV10-1 and TRBJ2-1, with 10 positions matching TRBD2. This CDR3 region has 15 residues. The V gene's germline CDR1 is WNHNN and CDR2 SYGVQD (reference sequence). V shed 3 bases and J 8 bases; nucleotides not matched to a gene: 7. The CDR3: CASSDPLAGVYEQFF. The CDR3 region has the DNA TGCGCCAGCAGTGATCCTCTAGCGGGGGTTTATGAGCAGTTCTTC.

The chain combines TRBV2 with TRBJ2-5; D perhaps matches TRBD1 (5 bases). The germline V and J ends were trimmed by 3 bases and 4 bases, with 12 bases remaining between them. CDR3 length: 14 amino acids. Per the germline V gene, CDR1 is SNHLY and CDR2 is FYNNEI. In nucleotides, the CDR3 is TGTGCCAGCAGTGAGAGACAGATTCTAGAGACCCAGTACTTC. It encodes CASSERQILETQYF. The full variable domain, its missing parts supplied by reference TRBV2 and TRBJ2-5, is EPEVTQTPSHQVTQMGQEVILRCVPISNHLYFYWYRQILGQKVEFLVSFYNNEISEKSEIFDDQFSVERPDGSNFTLKIRSTKLEDSAMYFCASSERQILETQYFGPGTRLLVL.

The chain couples TRBV15 to TRBJ2-5; TRBD1 matches 8 bases. Near its end, the DNA agrees better with TRBJ2-7, so the J call may be wrong. CDR1 and CDR2 from the germline V gene are LNHNV and YYDKDF (reference sequence). This CDR3 spans 15 amino acids. The CDR3 DNA sequence: TGTGCCACCAGCAGACAGACAGGGGCATTTTACGAGCAGTACTTC. It is translated as CATSRQTGAFYEQYF.

This chain links TRBV4-1 with TRBJ2-5; D possibly corresponds to TRBD2 (6 bases). V was clipped by 3 bases and J by 5 bases, with 19 bases between them. The CDR3 is made up of 16 amino acids. Germline V gene sequence: CDR1 MGHRA, CDR2 YSYEKL. The chain's CDR3 is CASSHGRGGNVETQYF. CDR3 in DNA: TGCGCCAGCAGCCACGGCCGGGGCGGGAACGTCGAGACCCAGTACTTC.

The chain carries TRBV19 and TRBJ2-7; 7 positions agree with TRBD2. Germline V gene lookup returns CDR1 LNHDA and CDR2 SQIVND (reference sequence). The CDR3 extends over 14 amino acids. V lost 3 bases, J lost 3 bases, and 5 bases stayed unmatched. The CDR3 DNA reads as TGTGCCAGTAGTATCGGGGGGTCTCTCTACGAGCAGTACTTC. Amino acids: CASSIGGSLYEQYF.

This chain links TRBV5-8 with TRBJ1-1; a weak D match, TRBD1 (5 bases). The CDR3 length is 15 residues. CDR1 is SGHTS, CDR2 YDEGEE, per germline. V was shortened by 0 bases and J by 5 bases, with 14 bases between the two germline ends. The CDR3 coding sequence is TGTGCCAGCAGCTTGGTCCCGGGGGGTGGAACTGAAGCTTTCTTT. Encoded protein: CASSLVPGGGTEAFF. Full variable domain (outside the CDR3, taken from reference TRBV5-8 and TRBJ1-1): EAGVTQSPTHLIKTRGQQATLRCSPISGHTSVYWYQQALGLGLQFLLWYDEGEERNRGNFPPRFSGRQFPNYSSELNVNALELEDSALYLCASSLVPGGGTEAFFGQGTRLTVV.

This chain joins TRBV28 and TRBJ1-2; D possibly corresponds to TRBD1 (6 bases). V gave up 7 bases and J gave up 1 base, with 16 bases separating them. This CDR3 spans 15 amino acids. Germline V gene lookup returns CDR1 MDHEN and CDR2 SYDVKM. The CDR3 DNA is TGTGCCAGCAACGTAGGGGGGGTACTTAACTATGGCTACACCTTC. Translating it yields CASNVGGVLNYGYTF.